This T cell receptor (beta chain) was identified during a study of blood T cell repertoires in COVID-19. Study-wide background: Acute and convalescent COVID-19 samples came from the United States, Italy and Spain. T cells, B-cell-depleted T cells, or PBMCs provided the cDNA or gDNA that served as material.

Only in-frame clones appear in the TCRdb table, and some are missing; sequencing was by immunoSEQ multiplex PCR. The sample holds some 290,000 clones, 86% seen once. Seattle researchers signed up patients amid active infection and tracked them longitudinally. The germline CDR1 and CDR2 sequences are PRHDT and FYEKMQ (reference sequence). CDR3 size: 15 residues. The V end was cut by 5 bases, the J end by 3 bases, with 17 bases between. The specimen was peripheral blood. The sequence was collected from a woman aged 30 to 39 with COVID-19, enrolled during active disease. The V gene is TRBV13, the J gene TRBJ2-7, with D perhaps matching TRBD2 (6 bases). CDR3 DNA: TGTGCCAGCAGCCCCGGGCTAGCGCCTTTCTACGAGCAGTACTTC. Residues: CASSPGLAPFYEQYF.